The 9 T cell receptor beta chains reported below all come from one sample, sequenced in a study of T-cell reconstitution after alpha-beta-depleted transplantation in children. Unique molecular identifiers were incorporated during preparation of the TCRbeta library. TCRdb called the PCR reads again in MiXCR, with one record for every CDR3 protein. Here the sample spans around 130,000 distinct CDR3 sequences, more than 9.5% being singletons. The sample in question was PBMCs, mostly from graft donor cells, obtained 180 days after TCRalphabeta/CD19-depleted stem cell transplant. The receptors come from a girl less than two years old who had a stem cell transplant for combined immunodeficiency, so the T cells may come from the graft donor.

This clonotype was seen only a few times. The genes are TRBV29-1 and TRBJ2-6; D is unclear. Trimming took 7 bases from V and 0 from J, leaving 10 bases between them. Germline V gene sequence: CDR1 SQVTM, CDR2 ANQGSEA. CDR3 size: 14 residues. CDR3 sequence: CSAGTGSGANVLTF. CDR3 bases: TGCAGCGCTGGCACTGGCTCTGGGGCCAACGTCCTGACTTTC.

This clonotype has a single count. Since a much larger clone is just one base distant, this may be a read error. The rearrangement uses TRBV10-3 and TRBJ2-1; TRBD1 is a possible D gene (6 bases). Looked up from germline, CDR1 is ENHRY and CDR2 is SYGVKD. The CDR3 consists of 13 residues. CDR3 DNA: TGTGCCATCAGTTCACTTCGGGACAATGACCAGTTCTTC. Translating it yields CAISSLRDNDQFF.

The chain uses TRBV20-1 and TRBJ2-1; 14 nucleotides line up with TRBD2. CDR3 length: 19 residues. Germline trimming cut 0 bases from V and 0 bases from J; bases unmatched to any gene: 7. Germline V gene sequence: CDR1 DFQATT, CDR2 SNEGSKA (reference sequence). CDR3 sequence reads: CSARDPGTSGGFSYNEQFF. Written as DNA, the CDR3 is TGCAGTGCTAGAGATCCCGGGACTAGCGGGGGTTTCTCCTACAATGAGCAGTTCTTC.

The chain links TRBV7-3 to TRBJ2-5; maybe TRBD1 (7 bases). Germline V CDR1 and CDR2: SGHTA, FQGTGA. The CDR3 runs to 13 residues. V lost 5 bases to trimming and J lost 5 bases, with 12 bases between them. CDR3 sequence: CASSQGGLETQYF. DNA of the CDR3: TGTGCCAGCAGCCAGGGGGGCTTGGAGACCCAGTACTTC.

This clonotype was seen a handful of times. The chain has TRBV5-1 and TRBJ2-3; the D call may be TRBD1 or TRBD2 (6 bases each). V shed 2 bases and J shed 2 bases, with 15 bases lying between them. Per germline, CDR1 SGHRS and CDR2 YFSETQ. This CDR3 contains 16 residues. The CDR3: CASSFKEEGVTDTQYF. In DNA form, the CDR3 reads TGCGCCAGCAGCTTCAAGGAGGAGGGGGTCACAGATACGCAGTATTTT.

The chain combines TRBV5-1 with TRBJ1-2, with D possibly matching TRBD1 (6 bases). V lost 2 bases and J 6 bases, leaving 20 bases between the germline ends. This CDR3 has 16 amino acids. Germline CDR1 and CDR2: SGHRS and YFSETQ. The CDR3 protein is CASSLNSGTKVHGYTF. The CDR3 nucleotides are TGCGCCAGCAGCTTAAATTCCGGGACAAAGGTCCATGGCTACACCTTC.

Many counts were recorded for this clonotype. The V call is TRBV9, the J call TRBJ2-3; the D is unclear. With 0 bases removed from V and 6 bases from J, the gap between germline ends came to 8 bases. The CDR3 sequence is 13 residues long. Germline V gene data show CDR1 as SGDLS and CDR2 as YYNGEE. CDR3 region: CASSVEKRDTQYF. In nucleotides, the CDR3 is TGTGCCAGCAGCGTAGAGAAAAGGGATACGCAGTATTTT.

This rearrangement joins TRBV24-1 to TRBJ2-5; 8 nucleotides line up with TRBD1. The V segment lost 4 bases and the J segment 2 bases; nucleotides outside the gene matches: 8. This CDR3 region has 16 residues. The germline V gene encodes CDR1 KGHDR and CDR2 SFDVKD. CDR3 coding DNA: TGTGCCACCAGTGACCCGTTACAGGGGGAGCAAGAGACCCAGTACTTC. Translating gives CATSDPLQGEQETQYF.

V usage is TRBV10-3 and J usage is TRBJ2-5, with TRBD1 identical over 8 bases. CDR3 size: 14 residues. Trimming removed 2 bases from V and 1 base from J; junction bases left unmatched: 0. The germline gives CDR1 ENHRY, CDR2 SYGVKD. The chain's CDR3 is CAISEDRGQETQYF. The CDR3 DNA follows: TGTGCCATCAGTGAGGACAGGGGCCAAGAGACCCAGTACTTC.